A selection of T cell receptor beta chains follows, all from one sample in a study of blood T cell repertoires in COVID-19. The assay was immunoSEQ multiplex PCR, and TCRdb's table has in-frame clones only and misses some. The repertoire holds 140,000 to 150,000 clones, with approximately 91% as singletons. Sequencing was carried out using peripheral blood. These TCRs come from a man aged 65 to 85 with acute or convalescent COVID-19. Both conserved end residues are part of each CDR3. The order of the fields is V gene, J gene, clone size, D gene, CDR3 DNA, CDR3 protein. The D gene is left open where the match is weak. Expanded clones are given a class, and other clones once, few, many or no size at all.

TRBV5-4	TRBJ1-1	NA	NA	TGTGCCAGCAGCTTAACCGGGACAAGTAGAGAAGCTTTCTTT	CASSLTGTSREAFF
TRBV27	TRBJ1-2	NA	NA	TGTGCCAGCAGTTTAGGACAACAAAGTCATGGCTACACCTTC	CASSLGQQSHGYTF
TRBV3-1/TRBV3-2	TRBJ1-4	NA	NA	TGTGCCAGCAGCCCTTGGGCCATAACCGCAACTAATGAAAAACTGTTTTTT	CASSPWAITATNEKLFF
TRBV29-1	TRBJ2-2	NA	TRBD1	TGCAGCGTCTTTGACTACAGGGGTACCGGGGAGCTGTTTTTT	CSVFDYRGTGELFF
TRBV5-1	TRBJ1-3	NA	TRBD1	TGCGCCAGCAGCTTGAAGGACAGGAACTCTGGAAACACCATATATTTT	CASSLKDRNSGNTIYF
TRBV11-2	TRBJ2-3	NA	TRBD2	TGTGCCAGCAGCCCTGGCGGGACTAGAAGTCATACGCAGTATTTT	CASSPGGTRSHTQYF
TRBV5-1	TRBJ2-7	once	NA	TGCGCCAGCAGCTTTCTCAGCTCCTACGAGCAGTACTTC	CASSFLSSYEQYF
TRBV5-8	TRBJ1-6	NA	NA	TGTGCCAGCAGCTTGTACATCTATAATTCACCCCTCCACTTT	CASSLYIYNSPLHF
TRBV5-1	TRBJ1-4	NA	NA	TGCGCCAGCAGCTCGGCCGGGGTGGATGAAAAACTGTTTTTT	CASSSAGVDEKLFF
TRBV10-3	TRBJ2-7	NA	NA	TGTGCCATCAGTGACGGGTACGAGCAGTACTTC	CAISDGYEQYF
TRBV6-2/TRBV6-3	TRBJ1-5	NA	TRBD1	TGTGCCAGCAGACCTATTCAGGGACAGGGTGTTCAGCCCCAGCATTTT	CASRPIQGQGVQPQHF
TRBV6-6	TRBJ1-1	NA	TRBD1	TGTGCCAGCAGTTACTCGGGCAGGGGGGAAACTGAAGCTTTCTTT	CASSYSGRGETEAFF
TRBV11-3	TRBJ1-5	NA	NA	TGTGCCAGCGTCCTGCCGGTCGGGTGGCAGCCCCAGCATTTT	CASVLPVGWQPQHF
TRBV5-5	TRBJ2-1	NA	TRBD2	TGTGCCAGCAGCTTGCGCTGGCGGGGGAACCAATACAATGAGCAGTTCTTC	CASSLRWRGNQYNEQFF
TRBV2	TRBJ1-2	NA	TRBD1	TGTGCCAGCAGCGGCGACAGGGGAGGCTACACCTTC	CASSGDRGGYTF
TRBV19	TRBJ1-3	NA	NA	TGTGCCAGTAGTATCGCGACAGTCTCTGGAAACACCATATATTTT	CASSIATVSGNTIYF
TRBV7-9	TRBJ2-7	NA	NA	TGTGCCAGCAGCTTAGTACAGGGCTCCTACGAGCAGTACTTC	CASSLVQGSYEQYF
TRBV6-5	TRBJ1-1	NA	TRBD1	TGTGCCAGCAGTACCACAGGGGCGAACACTGAAGCTTTCTTT	CASSTTGANTEAFF
TRBV12-2	TRBJ2-1	NA	NA	TGTGCAAGTCGCCCCGGACTAGGGAGCAATGAGCAGTTCTTC	CASRPGLGSNEQFF
TRBV2	TRBJ2-5	once	TRBD1	TGTGCCAGCAGTTCACAACAGGGGATGGAGACCCAGTACTTC	CASSSQQGMETQYF
TRBV4-1	TRBJ1-5	NA	TRBD1	TGCGCCAGCAGCTGGACAGGGGGCAATCAGCCCCAGCATTTT	CASSWTGGNQPQHF
TRBV6-5	TRBJ1-1	NA	NA	TGTGCCAGCAGCCTCTATAGGGGGACGGACACTGAAGCCTTCTTT	CASSLYRGTDTEAFF
TRBV28	TRBJ1-1	NA	NA	TGTGCCAGCAGACAGTCGACCGAAGCTTTCTTT	CASRQSTEAFF
TRBV2	TRBJ2-3	NA	TRBD2	TGTGCCAGCAGAGGGCTAGCGGGGGTCCTGTTCACAGATACGCAGTATTTT	CASRGLAGVLFTDTQYF